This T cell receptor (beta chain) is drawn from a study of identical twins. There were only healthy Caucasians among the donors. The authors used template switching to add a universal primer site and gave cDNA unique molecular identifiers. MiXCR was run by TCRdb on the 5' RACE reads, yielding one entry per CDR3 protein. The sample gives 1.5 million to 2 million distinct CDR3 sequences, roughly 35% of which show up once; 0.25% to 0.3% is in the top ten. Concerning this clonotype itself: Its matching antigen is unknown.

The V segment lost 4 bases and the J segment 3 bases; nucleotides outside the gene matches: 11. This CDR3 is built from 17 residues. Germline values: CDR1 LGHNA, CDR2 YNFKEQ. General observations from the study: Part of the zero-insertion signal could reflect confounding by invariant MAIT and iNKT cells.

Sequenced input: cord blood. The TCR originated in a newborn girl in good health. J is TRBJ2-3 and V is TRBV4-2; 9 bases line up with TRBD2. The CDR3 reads CASSPLFLRGGTDTQYF. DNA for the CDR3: TGTGCCAGCAGCCCACTCTTCCTGCGGGGGGGGACAGATACGCAGTATTTT.